This TCR beta chain was sequenced during a study of OX40 agonist ivuxolimab in advanced cancers. For the study at large: Eligibility admitted prior anti-PD-1, anti-PD-L1 or anti-CTLA-4 therapy; about 39% had some. General study results and limits: Certain nonresponders likewise exhibited a low normalized T-cell clonal expansion. Those patients achieving a partial response at 0.1-3.0 mg/kg showed among the lowest clonal expansion. There were, on average, more expanded clones in CD8+ T cells than in CD4+.

A word on this clone: What it binds is unknown.

Sequencing used immunoSEQ multiplex PCR; TCRdb keeps in-frame clones, though not all of them. The sample contains around 100,000 clones, 90% of which appear only once. This clonotype was sampled from an adult with an advanced solid tumor such as melanoma, head and neck, liver or kidney cancer. Here the sequenced sample was CD4+ or CD8+ T cells sorted from blood, taken in a trial of the OX40 agonist ivuxolimab.

CDR3 DNA: TGTGCCAGCAGCTTCGCAGGGAGGACAGAGACCCAGTACTTC. Protein sequence: CASSFAGRTETQYF. The chain is built from TRBV7-3 and TRBJ2-5; D is perhaps TRBD2 (6 bases). The CDR3 length is 14 residues. V shed 3 bases and J shed 4 bases, with 12 bases lying between them. CDR1 and CDR2 (germline): SGHTA, FQGTGA. Full variable domain (outside the CDR3, taken from reference TRBV7-3 and TRBJ2-5): GAGVSQTPSNKVTEKGKYVELRCDPISGHTALYWYRQSLGQGPEFLIYFQGTGAADDSGLPNDRFFAVRPEGSVSTLKIQRTERGDSAVYLCASSFAGRTETQYFGPGTRLLVL.